This T cell receptor (beta chain) came from a study of CD8+ T cells in alopecia areata. The V gene's germline CDR1 is GTSNPN and CDR2 SVGIG (reference sequence). V dropped 0 bases and J dropped 6; count of bases not matched to a gene: 4. The CDR3 length is 13 residues. Treatment in this sample: oral pan-JAK inhibitor, 5-10 mg twice daily. Sorting of CD4+ and CD8+ T cells was performed on PBMCs. Once RNA had been extracted, it was reverse transcribed into cDNA to act as the sequencing template. Profiling relied on immunoSEQ multiplex PCR, and the TCRdb table lists in-frame clones only, not all of them. The table includes more than 90,000 clones, 50% to 60% detected once.

The material sequenced was CD8+ T cells sorted from blood, taken between weeks 55 and 65, from a patient treated with tofacitinib. The rearrangement links TRBV30 to TRBJ1-1, with 7 bases matching TRBD1. The TCR sequence derives from a human donor with alopecia areata. The CDR3, as DNA: TGTGCCTGGAGTGTTTACAGGGGATCTGAAGCTTTCTTT. Its translation: CAWSVYRGSEAFF. Combining the CDR3 with reference TRBV30 and TRBJ1-1 gives the whole variable domain SQTIHQWPATLVQPVGSPLSLECTVEGTSNPNLYWYRQAAGRGLQLLFYSVGIGQISSEVPQNLSASRPQDRQFILSSKKLLLSDSGFYLCAWSVYRGSEAFFGQGTRLTVV.